These 14 T cell receptor beta chains originate from one sample sequenced in a study of T cells in Graves' hyperthyroidism and ophthalmopathy. Authors of the study amplified TCR beta CDR3 regions from RNA transcripts. HTBI primers were employed in a first-round RT-PCR of the TCR CDR3. TCRdb fed the multiplex PCR reads into MiXCR, producing one record per CDR3 protein. The data hold around 500,000 distinct CDR3 sequences, with approximately 15% observed a single time. Sequenced sample: blood. These receptors all stem from a woman under 30 with Graves' hyperthyroidism.

Many counts were recorded for this clonotype. CDR3: CASSRPSTSGLGTGELFF. CDR3 DNA: TGTGCCAGCAGCCGCCCCTCGACTAGCGGGCTCGGCACCGGGGAGCTGTTTTTT. The V and J genes are TRBV7-3 and TRBJ2-2; 10 bases map to TRBD2. J was trimmed by 4 bases and V by 5 bases; bases with no gene match: 13. The CDR3 is made up of 18 amino acids. Germline values: CDR1 SGHTA, CDR2 FQGTGA.

This clonotype was observed a handful of times. The chain joins TRBV19 to TRBJ2-5, with 10 bases lining up with TRBD2. After removal of 0 bases from V and 6 bases from J, the junction contained 10 bases not matched to a gene. The CDR3 spans 17 residues. The germline gives CDR1 LNHDA, CDR2 SQIVND (reference sequence). In DNA, the CDR3 is TGTGCCAGTAGTATAGATCGGGACACAGCGGGAGGGAAGACCCAGTACTTC. It encodes CASSIDRDTAGGKTQYF.

This clonotype was found many times. J is TRBJ1-5 and V is TRBV29-1; D may be TRBD1 (5 bases). Between the trimmed V and J ends, which lost 6 bases and 0 bases, there was a span of 9 bases. Germline CDR1 and CDR2: SQVTM and ANQGSEA. The CDR3 totals 13 residues. The CDR3 bases are TGCAGCGTGCAGGGATATAGCAATCAGCCCCAGCATTTT. Amino acids: CSVQGYSNQPQHF.

In its sample, this clonotype was seen a few times. The CDR3 region is CATGLIDRGEQYF. The DNA of the CDR3 is TGTGCCACCGGCCTTATCGACAGGGGCGAGCAGTACTTC. This chain connects TRBV7-9 to TRBJ2-7, with TRBD1 matching 8 bases. CDR3 size: 13 residues. V shed 10 bases, J shed 6 bases, and the junction held 11 bases outside the gene matches. The germline V gene encodes CDR1 SEHNR and CDR2 FQNEAQ (reference sequence).

This clonotype was seen at least ten times. The rearrangement links TRBV6-2 or TRBV6-3 to TRBJ1-2; 11 positions agree with TRBD1. The CDR3 runs 13 residues. Germline CDR1 and CDR2: MNHEY and SVGEGT. Trimming took 2 bases from V and 7 from J; bases not matched to a gene: 0. CDR3 residues: CASSYGTGGGYTF. The DNA for the CDR3 is TGTGCCAGCAGTTACGGGACAGGGGGTGGCTACACCTTC.

CDR3 DNA sequence: TGTGCCAGCAGTTACCGGATTAACACCGGGGAGCTGTTTTTT. Translation gives CASSYRINTGELFF. The chain employs TRBV6-2 or TRBV6-3 and TRBJ2-2; D ambiguous. The CDR3 sequence is 14 residues long. V lost 2 bases to trimming and J lost 2 bases, with 6 bases between them. Germline V gene sequence: CDR1 MNHEY, CDR2 SVGEGT.

This clonotype was seen ten or more times. This sequence joins TRBV12-3 or TRBV12-4 and TRBJ2-1; D is unclear. Trimming removed 10 bases at V and 6 bases at J, with 13 bases between. The CDR3 totals 12 residues. The CDR3, as DNA: TGTGCCACCACCCTAGGTGTCAATGAGCAGTTCTTC. Encoded protein: CATTLGVNEQFF.

This clonotype came up many times. The CDR3, as DNA: TGTGCCAGCAGTTTACTAGTCTCCTACAATGAGCAGTTCTTC. Translated: CASSLLVSYNEQFF. The rearrangement links TRBV12-3 or TRBV12-4 to TRBJ2-1; no clear D gene. Trimming cost V 2 bases and J 0 bases, with 5 bases left between them. The CDR3 is 14 amino acids.

This clonotype was seen at least ten times. The chain recombines TRBV5-1 with TRBJ1-1, with a tentative D call TRBD1 (5 bases). The CDR3 length is 15 residues. V dropped 3 bases and J dropped 0 bases, with 12 bases sitting between them. Germline CDR1 SGHRS, CDR2 YFSETQ. CDR3 sequence: CASSSQGLLNTEAFF. The DNA for the CDR3 is TGCGCCAGCAGCTCGCAGGGACTACTGAACACTGAAGCTTTCTTT. The entire variable domain, with the rest obtained from reference TRBV5-1 and TRBJ1-1, is as follows: KAGVTQTPRYLIKTRGQQVTLSCSPISGHRSVSWYQQTPGQGLQFLFEYFSETQRNKGNFPGRFSGRQFSNSRSEMNVSTLELGDSALYLCASSSQGLLNTEAFFGQGTRLTVV.

V is TRBV7-9 and J is TRBJ1-2; a possible D gene is TRBD1 (6 bases). Trimming cost V 0 bases and J 7 bases, with 12 bases left between them. The CDR3 length is 14 residues. CDR1 and CDR2 (germline): SEHNR, FQNEAQ (reference sequence). CDR3 sequence (DNA): TGTGCCAGCAGCTTAGCGAGGGGGGAGAGTGGCTACACCTTC. Amino acid sequence: CASSLARGESGYTF.

CDR3 DNA sequence: TGTGCCAGCAGCGTATATGGCCCGGGGCGGATTAGCACAGATACGCAGTATTTT. It yields the protein CASSVYGPGRISTDTQYF. The chain has TRBV12-3 or TRBV12-4 and TRBJ2-3; tentatively, D is TRBD1 or TRBD2 (5 bases each). The CDR3 spans 18 residues. V was pared by 6 bases and J by 0 bases, with 22 bases between.

This clonotype was recorded many times. The chain links TRBV27 to TRBJ1-2, with a weak D call TRBD1 (5 bases). V was trimmed by 0 bases and J by 4 bases, leaving 18 bases between them. This CDR3 is built from 17 residues. Germline V gene lookup returns CDR1 MNHEY and CDR2 SMNVEV (reference sequence). The CDR3 nucleotides are TGTGCCAGCAGTTTATCCAGGTGGGGGGGGGTCGTCTATGGCTACACCTTC. It translates to CASSLSRWGGVVYGYTF.

This clonotype was seen only a few times. Here the CDR3 DNA reads TGTGCCAGCAGCTCGGGACAGGGGGCCGTCAACTATGGCTACACCTTC. As protein: CASSSGQGAVNYGYTF. This chain uses TRBV13 with TRBJ1-2, with 12 bases identical to TRBD1. CDR3 size: 16 residues. Trimming took 4 bases from V and 2 from J; bases not matched to a gene: 5. Per the germline V gene, CDR1 is PRHDT and CDR2 is FYEKMQ (reference sequence). Together with reference TRBV13 and TRBJ1-2, the CDR3 gives the full variable domain: AAGVIQSPRHLIKEKRETATLKCYPIPRHDTVYWYQQGPGQDPQFLISFYEKMQSDKGSIPDRFSAQQFSDYHSELNMSSLELGDSALYFCASSSGQGAVNYGYTFGSGTRLTVV.

This clonotype was observed at least ten times. The genes are TRBV3-1 and TRBJ1-4; a possible D gene is TRBD1 (5 bases). Per germline, CDR1 LGHDT and CDR2 YNNKEL (reference sequence). Trimming took 1 base from V and 8 from J, leaving 17 bases between them. This CDR3 comprises 16 residues. The CDR3 bases are TGTGCCAGCAGCCAAGCTAAGGGGACGTGGAGGGAAAAACTGTTTTTT. It yields the protein CASSQAKGTWREKLFF.